This TCR beta chain was recorded in a study of T cell clones after liver transplantation. The wider study: Graft-donor-reactive sequences were compared with third-party-reactive TCRbeta sequences from pre-transplant mixed lymphocyte reactions. Regarding the study as a whole: Conclusions were preliminary, with small, heterogeneous patient groups.

Trimming left V 7 bases short and J 0 bases short, with 13 bases between. The CDR3 has 15 residues. The germline gives CDR1 SNHLY, CDR2 FYNNEI. Sequenced by immunoSEQ multiplex PCR; TCRdb stores in-frame clones only, minus some. This table has about 72,000 clones, over 85% appearing once. A remark on this clone: The antigen remains unidentified.

Sorting of unstimulated PBMCs yielded separate CD3+CD4+ and CD3+CD8+ fractions. The material sequenced was CD4+ T cells from blood, taken before liver transplant. The sequence was obtained from a human donor who received a liver transplant. The V gene is TRBV2, the J gene TRBJ2-1; weak D call: TRBD1 (6 bases). The CDR3 reads CASTARGSSYNEQFF. CDR3 sequence (DNA): TGTGCCAGCACCGCAAGGGGGAGCTCCTACAATGAGCAGTTCTTC.